What follows are 16 T cell receptor beta chains derived from one specimen sequenced in a study of blood T cells in healthy people across ages. Through a sample-barcoded 5' primer and a J-beta primer mix, a second PCR was run for roughly 6 to 11 cycles. MiXCR, run by TCRdb on the 5' RACE reads, gives a single entry per CDR3 protein. In the table there are around 780,000 distinct CDR3 sequences, around 25% of which are singletons. These data also formed part of another study, on T cells of mothers and their children.

Sequenced input: blood. These receptors all stem from a boy aged 5-17 years in good health.

The sample holds a few counts of this clonotype. The chain carries TRBV28 and TRBJ2-5, with 13 bases aligning to TRBD2. Gene TRBJ2-1 matches the end of the DNA better, so the J call may be wrong. Germline V CDR1 and CDR2: MDHEN, SYDVKM. The CDR3 length is 15 residues. This CDR3 reads CASSLFGLAGDEQFF. CDR3 sequence (DNA): TGTGCCAGCAGTTTATTCGGACTAGCGGGGGACGAGCAGTTCTTC.

The CDR3 DNA sequence: TGCAGTGCTGGTGCTAGCGGGAGGGTGGTACCCTACAATGAGCAGTTCTTC. Amino acid sequence: CSAGASGRVVPYNEQFF. The chain joins TRBV20-1 to TRBJ2-5, with TRBD2 matching over 12 bases. The J call may be incorrect, as the DNA end agrees better with TRBJ2-1. Germline V gene lookup returns CDR1 DFQATT and CDR2 SNEGSKA (reference sequence). The CDR3 is 17 residues long.

A word on this clonotype: It is likely a read error, because the conserved phenylalanine at the end of the CDR3 is missing. The rearrangement joins TRBV12-3 or TRBV12-4 to TRBJ2-3, with D possibly being TRBD1 (5 bases). CDR3 length: 11 amino acids. V was pared by 6 bases and J by 5 bases, with 6 bases between. The CDR3: CASRTEDTQYS. Written as DNA, the CDR3 is TGTGCCAGCAGGACAGAAGATACGCAGTATTCT.

The chain employs TRBV30 and TRBJ1-2; D unresolved. CDR3 length: 15 residues. V shed 0 bases and J shed 8 bases, with 19 bases lying between them. Per the germline V gene, CDR1 is GTSNPN and CDR2 is SVGIG (reference sequence). CDR3 sequence: CAWSVTSEGYGGYTF. The CDR3 coding sequence is TGTGCCTGGAGTGTAACTTCCGAAGGATACGGGGGCTACACCTTC. Full variable domain (remainder filled in from reference TRBV30 and TRBJ1-2): SQTIHQWPATLVQPVGSPLSLECTVEGTSNPNLYWYRQAAGRGLQLLFYSVGIGQISSEVPQNLSASRPQDRQFILSSKKLLLSDSGFYLCAWSVTSEGYGGYTFGSGTRLTVV.

The CDR3: CSVAPGANTEAFF. DNA for the CDR3: TGCAGCGTTGCCCCGGGGGCTAACACTGAAGCTTTCTTT. The chain employs TRBV29-1 and TRBJ1-1; weak D call: TRBD1 (6 bases). This CDR3 is built from 13 residues. CDR1 and CDR2 from the germline V gene are SQVTM and ANQGSEA. V lost 4 bases and J lost 2, with 11 bases in between.

This clonotype came up a few times. The V gene is TRBV7-3, the J gene TRBJ2-3; D is tentatively TRBD1 or TRBD2 (5 bases each). This CDR3 has 15 amino acids. Germline loops: CDR1 SGHTA, CDR2 FQGTGA. Trimming shortened V by 5 bases and J by 3 bases, and 15 bases separated the two germline ends. CDR3 sequence (DNA): TGTGCCAGCAGCCCCGGGACCTTGAGGACAGATACGCAGTATTTT. Its translation is CASSPGTLRTDTQYF.

In its sample, this clonotype was seen a few times. The chain has TRBV5-1 and TRBJ2-5; TRBD1 agrees at 11 bases. The CDR3 has 15 amino acids. V was pared by 4 bases and J by 5 bases, with 7 bases of the junction left unmatched. CDR1 is SGHRS and CDR2 is YFSETQ in the germline V gene. CDR3: CASSDGTGGVETQYF. DNA for the CDR3: TGCGCCAGCAGCGACGGGACAGGGGGTGTGGAGACCCAGTACTTC.

This clonotype was counted between two and nine times. In DNA, the CDR3 is TGTGCCAGCAGCTTAGTAGCCAGGACAGGGGGCGTCGATACGCAGTATTTT. Protein: CASSLVARTGGVDTQYF. The V call is TRBV7-9, the J call TRBJ2-3; 11 bases are a match to TRBD1. The V gene's germline CDR1 is SEHNR and CDR2 FQNEAQ (reference sequence). There are 17 residues in the CDR3. V lost 1 base, J lost 6 bases, and 9 bases stayed unmatched. Full variable domain (outside the CDR3, taken from reference TRBV7-9 and TRBJ2-3): DTGVSQNPRHKITKRGQNVTFRCDPISEHNRLYWYRQTLGQGPEFLTYFQNEAQLEKSRLLSDRFSAERPKGSFSTLEIQRTEQGDSAMYLCASSLVARTGGVDTQYFGPGTRLTVL.

This clonotype was observed a few times. The junction does not match germline at one end; this may be a read error. V gene TRBV6-1 combines with J gene TRBJ1-2, with D possibly matching TRBD1 (6 bases). Germline CDR1 MNHNS, CDR2 SASEGT. The CDR3 runs to 14 residues. As DNA, the CDR3 is TGCGCCAGCAGTGTTGGGGGCGGCAGGGATGGCTACACCTTC. Translating it yields CASSVGGGRDGYTF.

Regarding this clonotype: One end of the junction is discordant with germline, which a read error may explain. The V and J genes are TRBV20-1 and TRBJ2-3; 12 nucleotides line up with TRBD2. Per germline, CDR1 DFQATT and CDR2 SNEGSKA (reference sequence). CDR3 length equals 16 residues. CDR3 nucleotides: TGCGGTGCTAGACACAAACTAGCGGGGGGTAGAGATACGCAGTATTTT. Translating it yields CGARHKLAGGRDTQYF.

This clonotype was picked up a small number of times. The J gene is TRBJ2-5, the V gene TRBV14; D gene uncertain. V lost 3 bases to trimming and J lost 6 bases, with 11 bases between them. The CDR3 is 13 residues long. The germline gives CDR1 SGHDN, CDR2 FVKESK. For the CDR3, the DNA is TGTGCCAGCAGCCACAGGACGCTTCAGACCCAGTACTTC. This codes for CASSHRTLQTQYF.

The V and J genes are TRBV7-8 and TRBJ2-7; D is perhaps TRBD2 (6 bases). Trimming took 4 bases from V and 0 from J, leaving 13 bases between them. CDR3 length: 15 residues. Germline CDR1 reads SGHVS; CDR2 reads FQNEAQ. The CDR3 nucleotides are TGTGCCAGCAGCTGGGGACTCGAAACCTCCTACGAGCAGTACTTC. As protein: CASSWGLETSYEQYF.

This clonotype was seen a handful of times. The V call is TRBV28, the J call TRBJ1-2; TRBD1 matches 7 bases. Germline-derived CDR1 and CDR2 are MDHEN and SYDVKM. CDR3 length equals 14 residues. J gave up 5 bases and V 4 bases, and 7 bases lay outside the gene matches. Here the CDR3 reads CASSSGTATYGYTF. CDR3 coding DNA: TGTGCCAGCAGTTCCGGGACAGCAACGTATGGCTACACCTTC.

This clonotype was counted a few times. Germline is not matched at one junction end, which may reflect a read error. The genes are TRBV7-7 and TRBJ2-3; TRBD2 matches 8 bases. Looked up from germline, CDR1 is SSHAT and CDR2 is FNYEAQ (reference sequence). The CDR3 totals 15 residues. CDR3 sequence: CASSLAPSGLDTQYF. CDR3 in DNA: TGTGCTAGCAGCTTAGCCCCTAGCGGGTTAGATACGCAGTATTTT. Supplemented by reference TRBV7-7 and TRBJ2-3, the full variable domain reads GAGVSQSPRYKVTKRGQDVTLRCDPISSHATLYWYQQALGQGPEFLTYFNYEAQPDKSGLPSDRFSAERPEGSISTLTIQRTEQRDSAMYRCASSLAPSGLDTQYFGPGTRLTVL.

This clonotype was seen a few times. V gene TRBV29-1 combines with J gene TRBJ2-5; 8 bases match TRBD1. The CDR3 sequence is 13 residues long. Germline V gene lookup returns CDR1 SQVTM and CDR2 ANQGSEA. After removal of 6 bases from V and 5 bases from J, the junction contained 8 bases not matched to a gene. CDR3 region: CSVGQGAGETQYF. Written as DNA, the CDR3 is TGCAGCGTGGGGCAGGGGGCTGGGGAGACCCAGTACTTC.

This clonotype was seen more than once but under ten times. J is TRBJ1-3 and V is TRBV30, with D perhaps matching TRBD1 (5 bases). The CDR3 spans 18 residues. CDR1 and CDR2 (germline): GTSNPN, SVGIG (reference sequence). V lost 0 bases and J lost 0, with 18 bases in between. The CDR3 region is CAWSVPAGPIFSGNTIYF. The DNA of the CDR3 is TGTGCCTGGAGTGTACCGGCAGGGCCTATATTCTCTGGAAACACCATATATTTT.